Presented here are 29 T cell receptor beta chains from one specimen sequenced in a study of OX40 agonist ivuxolimab in advanced cancers. Library preparation used the immunoSEQ multiplex PCR assay. TCRdb carries this immuneACCESS record with in-frame sequences only. Its versions omit some clonotypes, under half of them owing to an unresolved V gene in the studies checked, with the rest unexplained. For this sample the table gives 50,000 to 65,000 clones, of which about four fifths were detected only once. The top ten constitute around 1% of the sample. The specimen comprised CD4+ or CD8+ T cells sorted from blood, sampled in a trial of the OX40 agonist ivuxolimab. These TCRs come from an adult with an advanced solid tumor such as melanoma, head and neck, liver or kidney cancer.

This sequence joins TRBV5-1 and TRBJ1-4; unclear D gene. The germline gives CDR1 SGHRS, CDR2 YFSETQ. The CDR3 is made up of 14 amino acids. V gave up 0 bases and J gave up 5 bases, with 8 bases separating them. CDR3 coding DNA: TGCGCCAGCAGCTTGGATGGAACAAATGAAAAACTGTTTTTT. As protein: CASSLDGTNEKLFF.

The V and J genes are TRBV7-9 and TRBJ1-4, with D perhaps matching TRBD1 (5 bases). The CDR3 has 15 residues. Germline CDR1 reads SEHNR; CDR2 reads FQNEAQ (reference sequence). Trimming left V 10 bases short and J 7 bases short, with 22 bases between. CDR3 protein: CANEPLGRGREKLFF. DNA for the CDR3: TGTGCCAACGAACCTTTGGGGAGGGGCCGTGAAAAACTGTTTTTT.

The CDR3: CASSLGLAGLDTQYF. The CDR3 DNA reads TGTGCCAGCAGCTTAGGACTAGCGGGGTTAGATACGCAGTATTTT. This chain joins TRBV7-2 and TRBJ2-3; 11 bases line up with TRBD2. The length of the CDR3 is 15 residues. Trimming cost V 1 base and J 5 bases; bases outside gene matches: 2. The germline V gene encodes CDR1 SGHTA and CDR2 FQGNSA.

The chain joins TRBV7-9 to TRBJ2-7; a possible D gene is TRBD1 (5 bases). The CDR3 loop spans 15 amino acids. Per the germline V gene, CDR1 is SEHNR and CDR2 is FQNEAQ (reference sequence). Deletions cut 5 bases from V and 5 bases from J, with 19 bases between. The CDR3 loop reads CASSLGVDKGHEQYF. Here the CDR3 DNA reads TGTGCCAGCAGCCTGGGCGTGGACAAGGGCCACGAGCAGTACTTC.

This clone has just a few counts. The chain carries TRBV5-6 and TRBJ2-7, with a possible D match to TRBD2 (6 bases). The ends were cut back, 0 bases at V and 3 bases at J, with 10 bases in the middle. CDR3 size: 14 residues. Germline assignment: CDR1 SGHDT and CDR2 YYEEEE. In DNA form, the CDR3 reads TGTGCCAGCAGCTTGGCTCAGGGAGGCTACGAGCAGTACTTC. Amino acid sequence: CASSLAQGGYEQYF.

This rearrangement joins TRBV25-1 to TRBJ1-1; 8 bases align to TRBD1. J lost 4 bases, V lost 4 bases, and 5 bases had no gene match. This CDR3 contains 14 residues. Germline V gene lookup returns CDR1 MGHDK and CDR2 SYGVNS. Here the CDR3 DNA reads TGTGCCAGCAGTGTCCAGGGGGCAGTCACTGAAGCTTTCTTT. This gives the protein CASSVQGAVTEAFF.

This chain links TRBV19 with TRBJ2-3, with D unresolved. From germline, CDR1 is LNHDA and CDR2 SQIVND (reference sequence). V lost 1 base, J lost 3 bases, and 2 bases lay in between. The CDR3 is made up of 12 amino acids. The CDR3 sequence: CASSIGTDTQYF. The CDR3 bases are TGTGCCAGTAGTATAGGTACAGATACGCAGTATTTT.

This rearrangement joins TRBV5-1 to TRBJ1-2; 7 nucleotides match TRBD1. This CDR3 region has 13 residues. Germline V lookup: CDR1 SGHRS, CDR2 YFSETQ. Trimming at V came to 0 bases and at J to 7 bases, leaving 3 bases not matched to a gene. CDR3 sequence reads: CASSLAQGGGYTF. DNA of the CDR3: TGCGCCAGCAGCTTGGCCCAGGGGGGTGGCTACACCTTC.

The genes are TRBV6-1 and TRBJ2-1, with D maybe TRBD2 (5 bases). Germline V lookup: CDR1 MNHNS, CDR2 SASEGT. Trimming shortened V by 0 bases and J by 5 bases, and 11 bases separated the two germline ends. This CDR3 region has 15 residues. The CDR3 reads CASSEASGSHNEQFF. DNA for the CDR3: TGTGCCAGCAGTGAAGCGAGCGGATCCCACAATGAGCAGTTCTTC.

The chain employs TRBV2 and TRBJ1-1; TRBD1 matches 8 bases. This CDR3 has 18 amino acids. The J segment lost 0 bases and the V segment lost 5 bases, leaving 14 bases of the junction unmatched. Germline CDR1 is SNHLY and CDR2 is FYNNEI. Here the CDR3 reads CASSQIWTGKNVNTEAFF. The CDR3 DNA reads as TGTGCCAGCAGTCAGATATGGACAGGGAAAAACGTGAACACTGAAGCTTTCTTT.

This rearrangement joins TRBV4-2 to TRBJ2-7; TRBD2 aligns across 10 bases. This CDR3 region has 17 residues. Germline V gene lookup returns CDR1 LGHNA and CDR2 YNFKEQ. Unmatched junction bases numbered 7, after V lost 2 bases and J lost 0 bases. CDR3 region: CASSQLAGALSSYEQYF. CDR3 bases: TGTGCCAGCAGCCAACTAGCGGGGGCCCTCAGCTCCTACGAGCAGTACTTC.

This clone was seen a handful of times. The chain uses TRBV5-1 and TRBJ1-1, with D maybe TRBD1 (5 bases). V dropped 5 bases and J dropped 3 bases, with 14 bases sitting between them. In germline, CDR1 is SGHRS, CDR2 YFSETQ. The CDR3 sequence is 14 residues long. In DNA, the CDR3 is TGCGCCAGCAGACTTAGTGAGGGGTACACTGAAGCTTTCTTT. It translates to CASRLSEGYTEAFF.

V gene TRBV30 combines with J gene TRBJ2-1; D possibly corresponds to TRBD2 (6 bases). Germline V lookup: CDR1 GTSNPN, CDR2 SVGIG (reference sequence). The CDR3 has 16 amino acids. V was clipped by 4 bases and J by 7 bases, with 23 bases between them. The DNA of the CDR3 is TGTGCCTGGACCTACCCCGGGGGTAGAGGTCAGAATGAGCAGTTCTTC. Protein sequence: CAWTYPGGRGQNEQFF.

Here the CDR3 reads CAWSDRDRGRYTF. The CDR3 DNA sequence: TGTGCCTGGAGTGACCGGGACAGGGGGCGATACACCTTC. The chain uses TRBV30 and TRBJ1-2; 12 bases are a match to TRBD1. Germline V gives CDR1 GTSNPN, CDR2 SVGIG (reference sequence). This CDR3 has 13 amino acids. The J segment lost 11 bases and the V segment lost 1 base, leaving 5 bases of the junction unmatched.

The genes are TRBV19 and TRBJ1-2; D is perhaps TRBD1 (5 bases). This CDR3 contains 14 residues. Germline V gives CDR1 LNHDA, CDR2 SQIVND (reference sequence). The ends were cut back, 5 bases at V and 4 bases at J, with 14 bases in the middle. For the CDR3, the DNA is TGTGCCAGTAGTGTCACCGGGACGGGCTATGGCTACACCTTC. Translated: CASSVTGTGYGYTF.

The chain uses TRBV6-4 and TRBJ2-1; 8 bases map to TRBD2. Per germline, CDR1 MRHNA and CDR2 SNTAGT. V was pared by 6 bases and J by 8 bases, with 12 bases of the junction left unmatched. CDR3 size: 15 residues. This CDR3 is CASSPNGLAGDEQFF. The CDR3 DNA reads as TGTGCCAGCAGCCCTAATGGACTAGCCGGAGATGAGCAGTTCTTC.

This clone was detected only once. The genes are TRBV11-1 and TRBJ2-7; unclear D gene. V was cut by 5 bases and J by 4 bases, with 15 bases left in between. The CDR3 runs 14 residues. CDR1 is SGHAT, CDR2 FQDESV, per germline (reference sequence). CDR3 DNA sequence: TGTGCCAGCAGCCAAACGGGCAATAAGTACGAGCAGTACTTC. This codes for CASSQTGNKYEQYF.

The J gene is TRBJ2-7, the V gene TRBV18; 10 bases are shared with TRBD1. Germline V gene lookup returns CDR1 KGHSH and CDR2 LQKENI. The V segment lost 5 bases and the J segment 2 bases; nucleotides outside the gene matches: 6. This CDR3 is built from 15 residues. CDR3 DNA sequence: TGTGCCAGCTCATCCCCGGGACAGGGGACCTACGAGCAGTACTTC. Translation: CASSSPGQGTYEQYF.

This chain connects TRBV11-2 to TRBJ1-4, with a possible D match to TRBD1 (6 bases). The germline CDR1 and CDR2 sequences are SGHAT and FQNNGV. V lost 5 bases and J 8 bases, leaving 15 bases between the germline ends. The CDR3 is 14 amino acids. The CDR3 nucleotides read TGTGCCAGCAGCCTACAGGGAAATTTGGAAAAACTGTTTTTT. Amino acids: CASSLQGNLEKLFF.

The chain is built from TRBV4-1 and TRBJ1-4; possible D gene TRBD1, 6 bases. The ends were cut back, 4 bases at V and 8 bases at J, with 17 bases in the middle. This CDR3 has 15 residues. Germline CDR1 reads MGHRA; CDR2 reads YSYEKL. CDR3: CASSRGPGRGEKLFF. The DNA of the CDR3 is TGCGCCAGCAGCCGGGGGCCGGGGCGTGGCGAAAAACTGTTTTTT.

V and J are TRBV5-1 and TRBJ2-7; D remains unclear. Germline V lookup: CDR1 SGHRS, CDR2 YFSETQ. The CDR3 runs to 13 residues. Trimming pared 2 bases from V and 0 bases from J, leaving 6 bases between. CDR3 sequence (DNA): TGCGCCAGCAGCTTCGGCAGCTCCTACGAGCAGTACTTC. This codes for CASSFGSSYEQYF.

The chain employs TRBV2 and TRBJ2-1, with unresolved D. The germline gives CDR1 SNHLY, CDR2 FYNNEI. The length of the CDR3 is 12 residues. The V gene lost 5 bases and the J gene lost 9 bases, with 11 bases spanning the gap. The DNA for the CDR3 is TGTGCCAGCAGTCTAGACTCGGGTGAGCAGTTCTTC. This sequence encodes CASSLDSGEQFF.

V gene TRBV2 combines with J gene TRBJ1-6; tentatively, D is TRBD1 (6 bases). V lost 4 bases and J lost 6, with 13 bases in between. CDR1 is SNHLY and CDR2 is FYNNEI in the germline V gene. This CDR3 contains 15 residues. The CDR3 sequence is CASSGSRRGNSPLHF. CDR3 sequence (DNA): TGTGCCAGCAGTGGCTCCCGCAGGGGTAATTCACCCCTCCACTTT. The variable domain in full, completed from reference TRBV2 and TRBJ1-6, reads EPEVTQTPSHQVTQMGQEVILRCVPISNHLYFYWYRQILGQKVEFLVSFYNNEISEKSEIFDDQFSVERPDGSNFTLKIRSTKLEDSAMYFCASSGSRRGNSPLHFGNGTRLTVT.

The genes are TRBV7-2 and TRBJ1-2; D remains ambiguous. The CDR3 is made up of 15 amino acids. Trimming took off 3 bases at V and 4 bases at J, with 15 bases between the two ends. Germline assignment: CDR1 SGHTA and CDR2 FQGNSA. CDR3 nucleotide sequence: TGTGCCAGCAGCTTGGCAACCTCGTCGTTCTATGGCTACACCTTC. Encoded protein: CASSLATSSFYGYTF.

This chain joins TRBV5-4 and TRBJ1-2, with a weak D call TRBD1 (5 bases). The V end lost 2 bases, the J end lost 4 bases, and 12 bases lay between the germline ends. The CDR3 contains 14 residues. The germline V gene encodes CDR1 SGHNT and CDR2 YYREEE (reference sequence). CDR3 protein: CASSFIEGSYGYTF. CDR3 DNA: TGTGCCAGCAGCTTCATCGAGGGGAGCTATGGCTACACCTTC.

The V gene is TRBV18, the J gene TRBJ1-2; a possible D gene is TRBD1 (5 bases). Trimming removed 2 bases at V and 11 bases at J, with 21 bases between. CDR3 length equals 15 residues. From germline, CDR1 is KGHSH and CDR2 LQKENI. CDR3 in amino acids: CASSPMGPKGSRYTF. CDR3 sequence (DNA): TGTGCCAGCTCACCAATGGGGCCTAAGGGCAGTCGGTACACCTTC.

This clone was counted between two and nine times. The gene calls are TRBV4-1 and TRBJ1-5, with no clear D. Germline V lookup: CDR1 MGHRA, CDR2 YSYEKL. The CDR3 has 13 amino acids. V was shortened by 0 bases and J by 9 bases, with 9 bases between the two germline ends. This chain's CDR3 is CASSQEEQMPQHF. CDR3 DNA: TGCGCCAGCAGCCAAGAGGAACAGATGCCCCAGCATTTT.

The chain carries TRBV13 and TRBJ2-7; 12 bases fit TRBD2. This CDR3 has 15 amino acids. CDR1 and CDR2 (germline): PRHDT, FYEKMQ (reference sequence). V trimming: 5 bases; J trimming: 4 bases; junction bases outside the gene matches: 6. In DNA, the CDR3 is TGTGCCAGCAGCCGGCCTACTAGCGGGGGGTACGAGCAGTACTTC. This codes for CASSRPTSGGYEQYF.

The V call is TRBV27, the J call TRBJ1-1; 11 positions match TRBD1. The CDR3 consists of 16 residues. Germline trimming cut 3 bases from V and 5 bases from J; bases unmatched to any gene: 8. Germline V gene sequence: CDR1 MNHEY, CDR2 SMNVEV (reference sequence). The CDR3: CASSFGTGGSGTEAFF. In nucleotides, the CDR3 is TGTGCCAGCAGTTTTGGGACAGGGGGGAGTGGGACTGAAGCTTTCTTT.